Following are 21 T cell receptor beta chains from one sample sequenced in a study of beta chain features in type 1 diabetes. Their antigens are not known. Findings of the study overall: All four CD4+ subsets of Type 1 diabetes patients contained TCRB CDR3s that were moderately but significantly shorter.

The sequenced template was cDNA made from the entire isolated RNA. Here immunoSEQ multiplex PCR was the method, and the copy in TCRdb shows in-frame clones only, minus some. The repertoire holds almost 350,000 clones, approximately 9.9% seen once, with over 0.95% in the top ten. The material sequenced was central memory CD4+ T cells from blood. The receptor set was obtained from a man aged 25-45 years with type 1 diabetes.

This clone was seen more than once but under ten times. The chain is built from TRBV6-1 and TRBJ2-1, with TRBD1 as a possible D gene (7 bases). Germline CDR1 reads MNHNS; CDR2 reads SASEGT. The CDR3 sequence is 15 residues long. V lost 4 bases and J lost 2, with 12 bases in between. The CDR3 region has the DNA TGTGCCAGCAGTGGCGGGACAGTTCCCTACAATGAGCAGTTCTTC. Amino acid sequence: CASSGGTVPYNEQFF.

V is TRBV5-1 and J is TRBJ2-1; D uncertain. The CDR3 contains 14 residues. Trimming shortened V by 0 bases and J by 4 bases, and 8 bases separated the two germline ends. In germline, CDR1 is SGHRS, CDR2 YFSETQ. The CDR3: CASSLDIPYNEQFF. The CDR3 DNA follows: TGCGCCAGCAGCTTGGACATCCCTTACAATGAGCAGTTCTTC.

Only a few counts were recorded for this clone. This chain joins TRBV7-2 and TRBJ2-5, with no clear D. Germline V gene sequence: CDR1 SGHTA, CDR2 FQGNSA. V dropped 7 bases and J dropped 2 bases, with 17 bases sitting between them. The CDR3 runs 15 residues. The CDR3 nucleotides are TGTGCCAGCACCTCCCGACTGAGTAAACAAGAGACCCAGTACTTC. Translation: CASTSRLSKQETQYF. Based on the CDR3 plus reference TRBV7-2 and TRBJ2-5, the full variable domain is GAGVSQSPSNKVTEKGKDVELRCDPISGHTALYWYRQSLGQGLEFLIYFQGNSAPDKSGLPSDRFSAERTGGSVSTLTIQRTQQEDSAVYLCASTSRLSKQETQYFGPGTRLLVL.

There are a few counts of this clone. The V gene is TRBV29-1, the J gene TRBJ1-1; 7 nucleotides align to TRBD1. CDR1 and CDR2 from the germline V gene are SQVTM and ANQGSEA. CDR3 length: 13 amino acids. The V segment lost 4 bases and the J segment 5 bases; nucleotides outside the gene matches: 7. CDR3 amino acids: CSVGKTGRTEAFF. The CDR3 DNA reads as TGCAGCGTTGGGAAGACAGGGCGGACTGAAGCTTTCTTT.

The sample holds a few counts of this clone. The CDR3 bases are TGTGCCAGCAGTCGGGGAGCTCCCGGAGAGCAGTACTTC. This encodes CASSRGAPGEQYF. J is TRBJ2-7 and V is TRBV2; a weak D match, TRBD2 (5 bases). The CDR3 is 13 amino acids. The V end lost 5 bases, the J end lost 7 bases, and 15 bases lay between the germline ends. Per germline, CDR1 SNHLY and CDR2 FYNNEI.

The chain joins TRBV19 to TRBJ2-7; D is undetermined. V lost 2 bases and J 0 bases, leaving 11 bases between the germline ends. This CDR3 has 15 residues. CDR1 and CDR2 from the germline V gene are LNHDA and SQIVND (reference sequence). The CDR3 is CASSIQGPYSYEQYF. DNA of the CDR3: TGTGCCAGTAGTATACAAGGACCTTACTCCTACGAGCAGTACTTC.

The rearrangement joins TRBV4-3 to TRBJ1-4; 7 positions agree with TRBD1. From germline, CDR1 is LGHNA and CDR2 YSLEER. This CDR3 region has 16 residues. V was pared by 0 bases and J by 8 bases, with 9 bases of the junction left unmatched. The CDR3 loop reads CASSQDNWDRSEKLFF. The CDR3 nucleotides are TGCGCCAGCAGCCAAGATAACTGGGACAGAAGCGAAAAACTGTTTTTT.

This clone was seen more than once but under ten times. The CDR3 region is CASSLRLAQADTQYF. CDR3 nucleotides: TGTGCCAGCAGCTTAAGGCTAGCTCAGGCAGATACGCAGTATTTT. This chain connects TRBV7-9 to TRBJ2-3; tentative D call: TRBD2 (5 bases). CDR1 is SEHNR, CDR2 FQNEAQ, per germline (reference sequence). The CDR3 extends over 15 amino acids. The V end was cut by 2 bases, the J end by 4 bases, with 13 bases between.

The V and J genes are TRBV5-4 and TRBJ2-2; TRBD1 might be the D (5 bases). The CDR3 runs 16 residues. Germline assignment: CDR1 SGHNT and CDR2 YYREEE (reference sequence). The ends were cut back, 5 bases at V and 1 base at J, with 15 bases in the middle. The CDR3 reads CASRTEKGLNTGELFF. CDR3 in DNA: TGTGCCAGCAGGACCGAGAAGGGGCTGAACACCGGGGAGCTGTTTTTT.

The J gene is TRBJ1-2, the V gene TRBV6-5; no reliable D call. The V gene's germline CDR1 is MNHEY and CDR2 SVGAGI. V was trimmed by 6 bases and J by 2 bases, leaving 10 bases between them. The CDR3 has 13 residues. In DNA, the CDR3 is TGTGCCAGCAGCCCCACCGAAAACTATGGCTACACCTTC. Translating it yields CASSPTENYGYTF.

This clone came up a few times. Additional DNA sequences in this sample encode the identical CDR3. The genes are TRBV28 and TRBJ2-1; D unresolved. Germline-derived CDR1 and CDR2 are MDHEN and SYDVKM. V dropped 2 bases and J dropped 9 bases, with 5 bases sitting between them. The CDR3 loop spans 11 amino acids. CDR3 loop: CASSLESEQFF. Written as DNA, the CDR3 is TGTGCCAGCAGTTTAGAAAGTGAGCAGTTCTTC.

As for this clone: This specimen includes other DNA sequences encoding the same CDR3. The V and J genes are TRBV28 and TRBJ1-2; unclear D gene. Deletions cut 3 bases from V and 4 bases from J, with 9 bases between. The CDR3 runs 13 residues. Germline V gives CDR1 MDHEN, CDR2 SYDVKM. The CDR3 here is CASSFGQSYGYTF. As DNA, the CDR3 is TGTGCCAGCAGTTTCGGGCAGTCCTATGGCTACACCTTC.

This clone was picked up a small number of times. CDR3 protein: CASSAGGGAEETQYF. CDR3 DNA: TGTGCCAGCAGCGCGGGAGGTGGGGCGGAGGAGACCCAGTACTTC. The chain recombines TRBV5-4 with TRBJ2-5; TRBD2 agrees at 8 bases. Germline V gives CDR1 SGHNT, CDR2 YYREEE (reference sequence). With V trimmed by 4 bases and J by 5 bases, 10 bases remained unmatched. The CDR3 runs to 15 residues.

This chain uses TRBV9 with TRBJ2-7; TRBD1 aligns across 9 bases. The CDR3 totals 15 residues. CDR1 and CDR2 from the germline V gene are SGDLS and YYNGEE. Trimming removed 3 bases from V and 6 bases from J; junction bases left unmatched: 10. The CDR3 nucleotides read TGTGCCAGCAGCGGCCGACTGGACAGGGGTGTCGAGCAGTACTTC. It translates to CASSGRLDRGVEQYF. The full variable domain, completed using reference TRBV9 and TRBJ2-7, is DSGVTQTPKHLITATGQRVTLRCSPRSGDLSVYWYQQSLDQGLQFLIQYYNGEERAKGNILERFSAQQFPDLHSELNLSSLELGDSALYFCASSGRLDRGVEQYFGPGTRLTVT.

This clone was found a few times. This chain connects TRBV6-6 to TRBJ1-1, with D hard to call. The CDR3 sequence is 13 residues long. Germline V gives CDR1 MNHNY, CDR2 SVGAGI (reference sequence). Between the trimmed V and J ends, which lost 2 bases and 7 bases, there was a span of 11 bases. CDR3 sequence (DNA): TGTGCCAGCAGTTACGAGGTCAGAGTTGAAGCTTTCTTT. Translated: CASSYEVRVEAFF.

J is TRBJ1-5 and V is TRBV7-2; weak D call: TRBD1 (5 bases). Trimming took 5 bases from V and 7 from J, leaving 18 bases between them. Germline CDR1 is SGHTA and CDR2 is FQGNSA. The CDR3 runs 15 residues. CDR3 amino acids: CASSRHEGLDQPQHF. The CDR3 nucleotides read TGTGCCAGCAGCCGCCACGAGGGGCTAGACCAGCCCCAGCATTTT.

This clone has more than one count but fewer than ten. The chain recombines TRBV4-1 with TRBJ1-5; a possible D gene is TRBD1 (6 bases). V dropped 0 bases and J dropped 9 bases, with 15 bases sitting between them. Germline V gene lookup returns CDR1 MGHRA and CDR2 YSYEKL. The CDR3 runs to 15 residues. This chain's CDR3 is CASSQDPRGWVPQHF. As DNA, the CDR3 is TGCGCCAGCAGCCAAGACCCCAGGGGATGGGTGCCCCAGCATTTT.

The V call is TRBV20-1, the J call TRBJ2-2; D uncertain. The V gene lost 5 bases and the J gene lost 3 bases, with 4 bases spanning the gap. Germline lookup yields CDR1 DFQATT and CDR2 SNEGSKA (reference sequence). The CDR3 runs 11 residues. CDR3 sequence reads: CSAGDTGELFF. CDR3 coding DNA: TGCAGTGCTGGGGACACCGGGGAGCTGTTTTTT.

The chain links TRBV7-8 to TRBJ2-5; D is uncertain. The CDR3 contains 12 residues. Germline V gene sequence: CDR1 SGHVS, CDR2 FQNEAQ. Trimming pared 1 base from V and 9 bases from J, leaving 9 bases between. CDR3: CASSLEFGSQYF. CDR3 DNA: TGTGCCAGCAGCTTAGAATTCGGATCCCAGTACTTC.

The sample holds a few counts of this clone. V usage is TRBV9 and J usage is TRBJ2-5, with unresolved D. Trimming took 4 bases from V and 2 from J, leaving 15 bases between them. In germline, CDR1 is SGDLS, CDR2 YYNGEE. The CDR3 extends over 15 amino acids. CDR3 amino acids: CASSQYGGLQETQYF. In DNA form, the CDR3 reads TGTGCCAGCAGCCAATACGGTGGGCTACAAGAGACCCAGTACTTC. Full variable domain (remainder filled in from reference TRBV9 and TRBJ2-5): DSGVTQTPKHLITATGQRVTLRCSPRSGDLSVYWYQQSLDQGLQFLIQYYNGEERAKGNILERFSAQQFPDLHSELNLSSLELGDSALYFCASSQYGGLQETQYFGPGTRLLVL.

The table lists this clone with many counts. J is TRBJ1-2 and V is TRBV7-2; D might be TRBD1 (6 bases). From germline, CDR1 is SGHTA and CDR2 FQGNSA. The germline V and J ends were trimmed by 3 bases and 1 base, with 9 bases remaining between them. The CDR3 covers 14 residues. CDR3 residues: CASSFMDSNYGYTF. The DNA of the CDR3 is TGTGCCAGCAGCTTTATGGACAGTAACTATGGCTACACCTTC.